This entry lists 9 T cell receptor beta chains sequenced from one sample in a study of T cells in Graves' hyperthyroidism and ophthalmopathy. Using RNA transcripts as the source, TCR beta CDR3 regions were amplified. HTBI primers were employed in a first-round RT-PCR of the TCR CDR3. MiXCR, run by TCRdb on the multiplex PCR reads, gives a single entry per CDR3 protein. The table records hundreds of thousands of distinct CDR3 sequences, about 15% of them present only once. Sequencing was carried out using blood. These receptors originate from a man between 18 and 35 years old with Graves' ophthalmopathy.

This clonotype turned up a few times. V is TRBV24-1 and J is TRBJ2-5; the match to TRBD1 covers 8 bases. The CDR3 runs to 14 residues. After removal of 9 bases from V and 2 bases from J, the junction contained 7 bases not matched to a gene. Per germline, CDR1 KGHDR and CDR2 SFDVKD. The CDR3 loop reads CATYAWDRQETQYF. CDR3 DNA: TGTGCCACCTATGCTTGGGACAGGCAAGAGACCCAGTACTTC.

This clonotype was counted ten times or more. J is TRBJ2-2 and V is TRBV5-1, with D tentatively TRBD2 (6 bases). V was pared by 4 bases and J by 0 bases, with 13 bases between. Looked up from germline, CDR1 is SGHRS and CDR2 is YFSETQ. The CDR3 is 16 amino acids. The CDR3 spells CASSPEGTANTGELFF. For the CDR3, the DNA is TGCGCCAGCAGCCCGGAGGGGACGGCGAACACCGGGGAGCTGTTTTTT.

This clonotype was found a few times. The chain is built from TRBV24-1 and TRBJ2-1; 8 nucleotides agree with TRBD2. From germline, CDR1 is KGHDR and CDR2 SFDVKD. The CDR3 is 17 residues long. Trimming cost V 1 base and J 10 bases; bases outside gene matches: 14. Here the CDR3 reads CATSDFPSGRGVDEQFF. The CDR3 DNA follows: TGTGCCACCAGTGATTTTCCCAGCGGGAGAGGAGTTGACGAGCAGTTCTTC.

The chain has TRBV5-6 and TRBJ2-7; D uncertain. CDR3 length: 13 amino acids. The ends were cut back, 0 bases at V and 4 bases at J, with 8 bases in the middle. Germline V gene sequence: CDR1 SGHDT, CDR2 YYEEEE. CDR3: CASSLVLGYEQYF. CDR3 bases: TGTGCCAGCAGCTTGGTTTTAGGGTACGAGCAGTACTTC.

The chain joins TRBV6-1 to TRBJ2-3, with D possibly matching TRBD2 (7 bases). CDR1 MNHNS and CDR2 SASEGT come from the germline V gene. This CDR3 is 15 amino acids long. The ends were cut back, 2 bases at V and 4 bases at J, with 13 bases in the middle. The CDR3 DNA reads as TGTGCCAGCAGTGAACTAGGGGGGGGGGCAGATACGCAGTATTTT. This encodes CASSELGGGADTQYF.

This clonotype was counted ten times or more. The V and J genes are TRBV6-5 and TRBJ2-5; D is perhaps TRBD1 or TRBD2 (5 bases each). V was trimmed by 4 bases and J by 1 base, leaving 13 bases between them. CDR3 length equals 15 residues. In germline, CDR1 is MNHEY, CDR2 SVGAGI. Written as DNA, the CDR3 is TGTGCCAGCAGTTCTATTCCGGGACCCCAAGAGACCCAGTACTTC. It yields the protein CASSSIPGPQETQYF.

This clonotype came up once. The J gene is TRBJ2-2, the V gene TRBV6-1; maybe TRBD2 (6 bases). CDR1 and CDR2 from the germline V gene are MNHNS and SASEGT. CDR3 length equals 14 residues. The V gene lost 5 bases and the J gene lost 4 bases, with 11 bases spanning the gap. CDR3: CASSTPGGTGELFF. CDR3 DNA: TGTGCCAGCAGTACCCCCGGGGGCACCGGGGAGCTGTTTTTT.

The chain recombines TRBV3-1 with TRBJ2-5, with D maybe TRBD2 (5 bases). The germline V and J ends were trimmed by 2 bases and 5 bases, with 12 bases remaining between them. Per the germline V gene, CDR1 is LGHDT and CDR2 is YNNKEL (reference sequence). The CDR3 is made up of 14 amino acids. CDR3 loop: CASSQLGVRETQYF. For the CDR3, the DNA is TGTGCCAGCAGCCAACTGGGAGTAAGGGAGACCCAGTACTTC.

This clonotype was seen repeatedly, ten times or more. J is TRBJ2-1 and V is TRBV27; 7 bases map to TRBD2. CDR3 length equals 16 residues. CDR1 and CDR2 (germline): MNHEY, SMNVEV (reference sequence). The ends lost 1 base at V and 1 base at J; junction bases unmatched: 4. CDR3 coding DNA: TGTGCCAGCAGTTTATTAACGGGGGGTTCCTACAATGAGCAGTTCTTC. Its translation: CASSLLTGGSYNEQFF.